The following is a T cell receptor (beta chain) sequence with its context. These data belong to a study of T cell repertoires in ileal Crohn's disease. Assay used: immunoSEQ multiplex PCR; TCRdb lists only in-frame clones, some missing. The sample records 3,800 or so clones, about 70% being singletons. The CDR3 spans 18 residues. Trimming stripped 5 bases from V and 4 bases from J, with 26 bases between. The germline gives CDR1 LNHNV, CDR2 YYDKDF (reference sequence). Adults with ileal or ileocolonic Crohn's disease and an indication for resection were eligible. The sequenced material came from ileal tissue. The V call is TRBV15, the J call TRBJ2-5; D possibly corresponds to TRBD2 (8 bases). This clonotype was sampled from an adult with Crohn's disease. The CDR3 spells CATSPPLGQRGPGETQYF. The CDR3 nucleotides read TGTGCCACCAGCCCACCCCTGGGACAGCGGGGGCCGGGAGAGACCCAGTACTTC.